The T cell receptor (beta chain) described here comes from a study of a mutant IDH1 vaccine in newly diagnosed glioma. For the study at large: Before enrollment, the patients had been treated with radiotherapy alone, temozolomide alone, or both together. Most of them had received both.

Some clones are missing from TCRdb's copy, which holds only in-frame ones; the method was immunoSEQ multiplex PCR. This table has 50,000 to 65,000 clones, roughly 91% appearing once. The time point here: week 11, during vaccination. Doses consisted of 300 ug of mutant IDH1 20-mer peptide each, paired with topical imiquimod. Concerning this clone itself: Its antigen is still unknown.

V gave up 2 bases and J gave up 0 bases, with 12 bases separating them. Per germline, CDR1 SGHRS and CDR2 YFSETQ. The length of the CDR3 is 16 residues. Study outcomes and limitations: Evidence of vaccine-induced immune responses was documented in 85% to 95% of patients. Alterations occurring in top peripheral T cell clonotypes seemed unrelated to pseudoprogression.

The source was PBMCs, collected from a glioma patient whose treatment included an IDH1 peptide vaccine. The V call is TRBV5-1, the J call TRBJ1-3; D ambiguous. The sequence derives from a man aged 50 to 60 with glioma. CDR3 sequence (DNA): TGCGCCAGCAGCTTTGGAGTACTGAACTCTGGAAACACCATATATTTT. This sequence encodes CASSFGVLNSGNTIYF.